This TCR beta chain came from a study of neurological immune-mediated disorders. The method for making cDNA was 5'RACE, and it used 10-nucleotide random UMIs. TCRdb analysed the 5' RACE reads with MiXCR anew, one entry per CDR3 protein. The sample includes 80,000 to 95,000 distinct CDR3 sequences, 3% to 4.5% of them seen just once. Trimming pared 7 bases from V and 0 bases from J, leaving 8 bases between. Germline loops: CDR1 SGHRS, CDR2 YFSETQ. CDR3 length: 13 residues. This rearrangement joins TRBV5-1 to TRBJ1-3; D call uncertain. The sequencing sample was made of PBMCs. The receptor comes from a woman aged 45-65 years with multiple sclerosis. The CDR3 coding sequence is TGCGCCAGCGGCAGTAACTCTGGAAACACCATATATTTT. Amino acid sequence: CASGSNSGNTIYF.